The sequence of this T cell receptor (beta chain) was determined in a study of shared clonotypes between healthy human individuals (dated by TCRdb to about 2020). Regarding the complete study: The cohort comprised a couple of women and a few men aged 18 to 49 years. Each donor's leukapheresis produced roughly between roughly 0.9 and 9 billion PBMCs. For each donor, CD4 naive and CD4 memory were each given three plates, CD8 naive was given two plates, and CD8 memory was given one plate. The study deeply sequenced blood TCR repertoires of about five healthy adults to estimate repertoire size and the extent of clonotype sharing between individuals. Libraries were prepared and TCR repertoires were sequenced by different laboratories using diverse techniques, in order to increase sequencing depth and limit assay-specific biases.

Donors were healthy HIV-negative adults with no recently reported acute infections or vaccinations. Only Caucasian adults living in Nashville, Tennessee, USA were represented among the donors. CD4+ T cells were enriched through magnetic negative selection, after which naive cells were positively selected on CD45RA and the remaining negative fraction served as the memory subset. Blood was collected by leukapheresis, and PBMCs were isolated by Ficoll-Histopaque density gradient centrifugation and then cryopreserved in liquid nitrogen vapor phase. Purity and quantity of every magnetically sorted T cell population were checked by analytical flow cytometry. From each sorted fraction, genomic DNA was isolated and quantified by UV absorbance on a Nanodrop 2000c. The germline V gene specifies LGHNA as CDR1 and YNFKEQ as CDR2. V is cut back by 0 bases and J by 0 bases, with 7 bases in the junction unmatched. The CDR3 sequence holds 19 residues, the cysteine and phenylalanine included. This entry keeps only the CDR3 DNA: 57 bases, framed from base 1.

Using the deep immunoSEQ assay, TCR CDR3 regions were amplified from genomic DNA by multiplex PCR. Extracted genomic DNA from each cell subset was distributed evenly across all wells of several immunoSEQ 96-well plates, and each plate was treated as a replicate. For sorted subsets, each replicate PCR was loaded with about 0.2 ug genomic DNA, equivalent to 25,000 to 30,000 T cell genomes. The purified libraries were quantified using a Qubit 3.0 fluorometer, sized with a Bioanalyzer 2100, and then quantified again using the KAPA Library Quantification kit. Every immunoSEQ 96-well plate was sequenced on a dedicated single-read 150-cycle Illumina NextSeq 550 flow cell. The original methods were these. Because the immunoSEQ output included only junctional sequences and no quality scores, the filtering could not be the same as the filtering used for full-length reads. To assign V/J genes and CDR3, sequences were annotated using PyIR, a Python wrapper for IgBLAST v1.9, with IMGT germline references. Reads were removed for weak V/J assignments (E-value above 1e-6), missing CDR3, stop codons, out-of-frame junctions, or ambiguous translated residues. V3J clonotypes were defined as sequences sharing an identical inferred V gene, J gene, and CDR3 amino acid sequence. The percentage overlap between two repertoires was calculated by dividing the number of shared unique clonotypes by the size of the smaller repertoire. Richness of each repertoire was evaluated using RTK rarefaction, the Chao1 estimator, and Recon v2.1 estimates of unobserved clonotypes. Generation probabilities were computed with OLGA for all TCRbeta clonotypes obtained by the gDNA method from a handful of donors. TCRdb mirrors the immuneACCESS table, restricted to in-frame sequences. Some clones are absent from its copies; in checked studies, under half trace to an unresolved V gene, and the reason for the others is unknown. V and J calls and clone size are copied from that table; D and trimming were computed from the DNA. The sample records over a million clones, around 76% of which are singletons. Roughly 1.4% of the sample rests with the top ten.

A remark on this clone: No cognate antigen has been identified for it. No qualities accompany the bases; no much larger clone lies one base away.

Beyond this particular receptor, the publication reports: Naive subsets generally had larger estimated clonotype richness than memory subsets. The small number of donors limited the genetic and exposure-history diversity represented. Across a handful of donors, roughly 5.1% of naive CD4, around 3.3% of naive CD8, roughly 2.2% of memory CD4, and 0.4% of memory CD8 clonotypes were shared. Only blood was sampled, and tissue TCR repertoires likely differ from those in blood. Pairwise subsampling led to the expectation that sequencing depth would affect the degree of clonotype sharing among donors. Compared with non-shared clonotypes, clonotypes shared by all four sorted-subset donors had higher generation probabilities. Rarefaction of sorted-subset datasets indicated incomplete sequencing despite the large sequencing depth.

The chain links TRBV4-2 with TRBJ2-6; 8 bases in the middle match TRBD2. This TCR derives from a man aged 18-30 years in good health. Material for sequencing was memory CD4+ T cells sorted from blood. The cell subset or site label, read with the paper, signifies: CD45RA-negative fraction. The DNA sequence is as follows: TGTGCCAGCAGCCAAGATCTAAGCGGGGGTTACTCTGGGGCCAACGTCCTGACTTTC. The encoded protein is CASSQDLSGGYSGANVLTF.